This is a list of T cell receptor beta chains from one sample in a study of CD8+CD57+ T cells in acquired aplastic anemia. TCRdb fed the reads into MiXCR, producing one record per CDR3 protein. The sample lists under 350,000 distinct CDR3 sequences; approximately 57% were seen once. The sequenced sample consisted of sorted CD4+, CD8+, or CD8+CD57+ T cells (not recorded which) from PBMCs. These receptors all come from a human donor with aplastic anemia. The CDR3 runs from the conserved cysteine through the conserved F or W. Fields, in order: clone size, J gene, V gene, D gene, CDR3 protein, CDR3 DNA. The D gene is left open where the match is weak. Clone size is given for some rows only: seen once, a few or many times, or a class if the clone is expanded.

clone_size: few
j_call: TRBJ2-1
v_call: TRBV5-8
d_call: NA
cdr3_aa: CASSLPVNNEQFF
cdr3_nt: TGTGCCAGCAGCTTACCGGTGAACAATGAGCAGTTCTTC

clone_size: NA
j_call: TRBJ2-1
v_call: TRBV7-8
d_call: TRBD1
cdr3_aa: CASNLKQGENEQFF
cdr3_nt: TGTGCCAGCAACTTGAAACAGGGGGAAAATGAGCAGTTCTTC

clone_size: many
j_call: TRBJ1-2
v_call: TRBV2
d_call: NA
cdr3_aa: CASREDSASYGYTF
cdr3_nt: TGTGCCAGCAGGGAGGACAGTGCTTCCTATGGCTACACCTTC

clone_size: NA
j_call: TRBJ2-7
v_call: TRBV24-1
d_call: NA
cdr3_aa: CATSEHSGEQYF
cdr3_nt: TGTGCCACCAGTGAACATTCGGGCGAGCAGTACTTC

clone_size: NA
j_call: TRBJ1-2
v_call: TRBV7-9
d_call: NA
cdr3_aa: CASSYSTAPTEYGYTF
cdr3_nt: TGTGCCAGCAGTTACTCGACGGCACCAACGGAGTATGGCTACACCTTC

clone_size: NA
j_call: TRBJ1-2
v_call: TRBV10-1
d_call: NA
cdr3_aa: CASSPTVGGGGYTF
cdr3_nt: TGCGCCAGCAGCCCTACCGTGGGGGGCGGTGGCTACACCTTC

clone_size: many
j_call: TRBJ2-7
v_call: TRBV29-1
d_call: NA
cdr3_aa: CSVGGASSSYEQYF
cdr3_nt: TGCAGCGTTGGGGGGGCTTCCAGCTCCTACGAGCAGTACTTC

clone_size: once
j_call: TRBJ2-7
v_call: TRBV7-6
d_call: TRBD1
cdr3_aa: CASSRRQGASDEQYF
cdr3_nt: TGTGCCAGCAGCCGCAGACAGGGGGCTTCGGACGAGCAGTACTTC

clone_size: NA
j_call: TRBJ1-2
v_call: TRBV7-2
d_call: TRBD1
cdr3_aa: CASSYGQGFYGYTF
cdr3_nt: TGTGCCAGCAGCTATGGACAGGGGTTCTATGGCTACACCTTC

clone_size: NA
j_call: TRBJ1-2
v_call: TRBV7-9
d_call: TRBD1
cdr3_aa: CASSPVRATGRVSDGYTF
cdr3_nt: TGTGCCAGCAGCCCCGTAAGGGCGACAGGGCGCGTATCGGATGGCTACACCTTC

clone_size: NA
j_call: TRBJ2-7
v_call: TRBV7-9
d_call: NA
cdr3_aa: CASSQTPTASSYEQYF
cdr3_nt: TGCGCCAGCAGCCAAACTCCGACGGCCTCCTCCTACGAGCAGTACTTC

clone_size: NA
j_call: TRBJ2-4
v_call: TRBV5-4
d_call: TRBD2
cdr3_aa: CASSLTSGGTSFAKNIQYF
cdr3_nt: TGCGCCAGCAGCTTGACTAGCGGGGGGACCTCGTTCGCCAAAAACATTCAGTACTTC

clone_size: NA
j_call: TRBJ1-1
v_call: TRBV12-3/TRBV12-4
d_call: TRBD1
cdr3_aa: CASSPTGTMNTEAFF
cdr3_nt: TGTGCCAGCAGCCCGACAGGGACCATGAACACTGAAGCTTTCTTT

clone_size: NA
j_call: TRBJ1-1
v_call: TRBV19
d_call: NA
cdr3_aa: CASSFQGLDTEAFF
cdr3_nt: TGTGCCAGTAGTTTCCAGGGTCTGGACACTGAAGCTTTCTTT

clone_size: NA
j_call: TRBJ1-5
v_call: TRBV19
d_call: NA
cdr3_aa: CASRGCFTQPQHF
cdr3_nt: TGTGCCAGTAGAGGGTGTTTCACTCAGCCCCAGCATTTT

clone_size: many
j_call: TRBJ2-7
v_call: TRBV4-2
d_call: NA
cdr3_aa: CASSQDPDWSSHYEQYF
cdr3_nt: TGTGCCAGCAGCCAAGATCCTGATTGGTCTAGCCACTACGAGCAGTACTTC

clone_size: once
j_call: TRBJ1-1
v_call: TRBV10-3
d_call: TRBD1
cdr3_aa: CAINRGVDTEAFF
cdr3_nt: TGTGCCATCAACAGGGGGGTGGACACTGAAGCTTTCTTT

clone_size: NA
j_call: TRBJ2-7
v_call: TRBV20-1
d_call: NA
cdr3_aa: CSAPFSYEQYF
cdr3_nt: TGCAGTGCTCCCTTCTCCTACGAGCAGTACTTC

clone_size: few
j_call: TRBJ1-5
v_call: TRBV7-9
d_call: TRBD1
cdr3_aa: CASSATGLTNQPQHF
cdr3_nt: TGTGCCAGCAGCGCGACAGGGCTCACTAATCAGCCCCAGCATTTT

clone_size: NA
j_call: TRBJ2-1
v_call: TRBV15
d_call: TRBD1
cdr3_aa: CATSSPGTGGYNEQFF
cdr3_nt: TGTGCCACCAGCAGCCCCGGGACAGGGGGATACAATGAGCAGTTCTTC

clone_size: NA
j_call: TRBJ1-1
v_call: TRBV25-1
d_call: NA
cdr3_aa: CASSLSGVPNTEAFF
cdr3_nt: TGTGCCAGCAGTTTATCCGGCGTCCCTAACACTGAAGCTTTCTTT

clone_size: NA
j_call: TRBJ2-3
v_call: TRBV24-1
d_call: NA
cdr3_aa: CATSITGPSTDTQYF
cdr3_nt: TGTGCCACCTCCATAACGGGCCCTAGCACAGATACGCAGTATTTT

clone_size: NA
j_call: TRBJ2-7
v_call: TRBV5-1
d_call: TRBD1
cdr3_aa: CASILSGTGGEGYEQYF
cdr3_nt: TGCGCCAGCATTTTATCCGGGACAGGGGGCGAGGGCTACGAGCAGTACTTC

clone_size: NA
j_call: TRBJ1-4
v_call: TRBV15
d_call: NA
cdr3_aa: CATSTNIGGTNEKLFF
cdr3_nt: TGTGCCACCAGCACGAATATAGGGGGAACTAATGAAAAACTGTTTTTT